The 24 T cell receptor beta chains presented below share a single source sample, sequenced in a study of identical twins. TCRdb analysed the 5' RACE reads with MiXCR anew, one entry per CDR3 protein. The table has about 660,000 distinct CDR3 sequences, about 9.4% seen once; the top ten hold 0.98%. Separately, the same data were catalogued under a study of yellow fever vaccine responses in identical twins.

Sequenced sample: PBMCs. The receptors come from a woman younger than 35 in good health.

This chain connects TRBV6-1 to TRBJ1-5; 7 bases are shared with TRBD1. CDR3 length equals 14 residues. Germline CDR1 MNHNS, CDR2 SASEGT. V was pared by 5 bases and J by 7 bases, with 8 bases of the junction left unmatched. The CDR3 region has the DNA TGTGCCAGCAGTCGCGGACAGGCGGAACAGCCCCAGCATTTT. Residues: CASSRGQAEQPQHF.

The V call is TRBV5-1, the J call TRBJ2-7; D unclear. The length of the CDR3 is 12 residues. Germline V gives CDR1 SGHRS, CDR2 YFSETQ. Trimming took 6 bases from V and 2 from J, leaving 9 bases between them. The CDR3 spells CASMQDPYEQYF. The CDR3 DNA follows: TGCGCCAGCATGCAGGACCCCTACGAGCAGTACTTC.

The sample holds many counts of this clonotype. The rearrangement links TRBV27 to TRBJ2-7, with D maybe TRBD2 (6 bases). The CDR3 has 13 residues. The V end lost 8 bases, the J end lost 0 bases, and 11 bases lay between the germline ends. Germline assignment: CDR1 MNHEY and CDR2 SMNVEV (reference sequence). The CDR3 DNA reads as TGTGCCAGCGGACCCGGGAGCTCCTACGAGCAGTACTTC. Residues: CASGPGSSYEQYF.

V is TRBV9 and J is TRBJ2-3; 12 positions agree with TRBD2. CDR3 length equals 16 residues. Germline loops: CDR1 SGDLS, CDR2 YYNGEE. The V segment lost 3 bases and the J segment 2 bases; nucleotides outside the gene matches: 4. In nucleotides, the CDR3 is TGTGCCAGCAGCGCAACTAGCGGGGGGATCACAGATACGCAGTATTTT. Its protein is CASSATSGGITDTQYF.

This clonotype was observed at least ten times. Sequence at one end of the junction differs from germline and may be a read error. The chain links TRBV5-1 to TRBJ2-5; possibly TRBD2 for D (5 bases). This CDR3 is built from 14 residues. Germline V gene data show CDR1 as SGHRS and CDR2 as YFSETQ. CDR3 amino acids: CASSFGAAQETQYF. CDR3 bases: TGTGCCAGCAGTTTTGGAGCGGCCCAAGAGACCCAGTACTTC.

Ten or more counts support this clonotype. The V call is TRBV11-2, the J call TRBJ2-1; D gene unclear. This CDR3 region has 17 residues. Germline CDR1 is SGHAT and CDR2 is FQNNGV. V was cut by 4 bases and J by 7 bases, with 23 bases left in between. In DNA form, the CDR3 reads TGTGCCAGCAGCTCACTGAGGAGCGCGGTCCCTTGGAATGAGCAGTTCTTC. As protein: CASSSLRSAVPWNEQFF.

This rearrangement joins TRBV28 to TRBJ2-2; D uncertain. The V end lost 6 bases, the J end lost 6 bases, and 11 bases lay between the germline ends. The germline gives CDR1 MDHEN, CDR2 SYDVKM. The CDR3 extends over 13 amino acids. The chain's CDR3 is CASRLTGSGELFF. The CDR3 nucleotides are TGTGCCAGCAGACTTACGGGCTCCGGGGAGCTGTTTTTT.

This clonotype was observed at least ten times. This chain uses TRBV7-2 with TRBJ2-7, with 7 bases matching TRBD2. The germline V gene has CDR1 SGHTA and CDR2 FQGNSA. The V gene end was trimmed by 1 base and the J gene end by 3 bases; junction bases not matched to a gene: 3. The CDR3 extends over 14 amino acids. The CDR3 sequence is CASSLEVAGYEQYF. The CDR3 DNA reads as TGTGCCAGCAGCTTAGAGGTAGCGGGCTACGAGCAGTACTTC.

The chain couples TRBV6-1 to TRBJ2-7; 11 bases align to TRBD2. The V gene end was trimmed by 7 bases and the J gene end by 3 bases; junction bases not matched to a gene: 5. Germline-derived CDR1 and CDR2 are MNHNS and SASEGT. The CDR3 totals 14 residues. This chain's CDR3 is CASTRLAGFYEQYF. CDR3 in DNA: TGTGCCAGCACCCGACTAGCGGGGTTCTACGAGCAGTACTTC.

The chain has TRBV29-1 and TRBJ1-1; D is unresolved. The CDR3 sequence is 12 residues long. The germline V and J ends were trimmed by 4 bases and 6 bases, with 12 bases remaining between them. Germline CDR1 is SQVTM and CDR2 is ANQGSEA. CDR3 bases: TGCAGCGTTGTTACCAGCTCATCTGAAGCTTTCTTT. Protein: CSVVTSSSEAFF.

A few counts support this clonotype. The CDR3 DNA reads as TGTGCCAGCAGCGGACTGGGACTAGCGGGGGGAACCTCCTACAATGAGCAGTTCTTC. It is translated as CASSGLGLAGGTSYNEQFF. The gene calls are TRBV9 and TRBJ2-1; 15 bases are a match to TRBD2. The CDR3 length is 19 residues. Germline V gene lookup returns CDR1 SGDLS and CDR2 YYNGEE. V was pared by 3 bases and J by 0 bases, with 7 bases of the junction left unmatched.

The gene calls are TRBV5-1 and TRBJ2-1, with 11 bases lining up with TRBD2. Germline V CDR1 and CDR2: SGHRS, YFSETQ. The CDR3 has 15 residues. V lost 6 bases, J lost 9 bases, and 11 bases stayed unmatched. CDR3 nucleotides: TGCGCCAGCACCCTACTAGCGGGGGTGTCTGGTGAGCAGTTCTTC. Its protein is CASTLLAGVSGEQFF.

Here the CDR3 DNA reads TGTGCCAGCAGCTGGGAGCGGGGGGGGAAGTTCTTC. Its protein is CASSWERGGKFF. The chain combines TRBV11-2 with TRBJ2-1; 10 bases match TRBD2. From germline, CDR1 is SGHAT and CDR2 FQNNGV. This CDR3 region has 12 residues. J gave up 14 bases and V 4 bases, and 5 bases lay outside the gene matches.

The genes are TRBV6-1 and TRBJ1-1, with 7 bases that match TRBD1. The germline gives CDR1 MNHNS, CDR2 SASEGT. V lost 5 bases to trimming and J lost 6 bases; unmatched junction nucleotides: 15. CDR3 length equals 16 residues. The DNA for the CDR3 is TGTGCCAGCAGTAGACGACAGGGAAACTTTAATTCTGAAGCTTTCTTT. Its protein is CASSRRQGNFNSEAFF.

Ten or more counts support this clonotype. The V call is TRBV20-1, the J call TRBJ2-7; 7 nucleotides match TRBD1. Germline CDR1 is DFQATT and CDR2 is SNEGSKA (reference sequence). The CDR3 is 13 amino acids. With V trimmed by 6 bases and J by 2 bases, 7 bases remained unmatched. CDR3 nucleotide sequence: TGCAGTGCCCGCAGGGACAGTCCCTACGAGCAGTACTTC. It yields the protein CSARRDSPYEQYF.

This clonotype was observed at least ten times. The chain uses TRBV5-1 and TRBJ2-1; D gene unclear. V was pared by 5 bases and J by 5 bases, with 14 bases between. The germline V gene has CDR1 SGHRS and CDR2 YFSETQ. The length of the CDR3 is 14 residues. The DNA of the CDR3 is TGCGCCAGCAGACAGTACTCCATGCACAATGAGCAGTTCTTC. Translation gives CASRQYSMHNEQFF.

This clonotype has only a few counts. The chain recombines TRBV11-2 with TRBJ1-1; TRBD1 might be the D (6 bases). Germline lookup yields CDR1 SGHAT and CDR2 FQNNGV. The CDR3 contains 15 residues. The ends were cut back, 1 base at V and 5 bases at J, with 14 bases in the middle. The CDR3 nucleotides are TGTGCCAGCAGCTTAGGTCAGGGGAAGTGGACTGAAGCTTTCTTT. This encodes CASSLGQGKWTEAFF. The variable domain in full, with the rest retrieved from reference TRBV11-2 and TRBJ1-1, is EAGVAQSPRYKIIEKRQSVAFWCNPISGHATLYWYQQILGQGPKLLIQFQNNGVVDDSQLPKDRFSAERLKGVDSTLKIQPAKLEDSAVYLCASSLGQGKWTEAFFGQGTRLTVV.

The chain carries TRBV12-3 or TRBV12-4 and TRBJ2-1, with a weak D call TRBD2 (5 bases). V lost 7 bases and J lost 9, with 19 bases in between. This CDR3 is built from 14 residues. The CDR3 sequence is CASTTLASLSEQFF. The CDR3 coding sequence is TGTGCCAGCACCACCTTAGCGAGTTTGAGTGAGCAGTTCTTC.

The chain carries TRBV4-3 and TRBJ2-3, with 9 bases matching TRBD1. There are 16 residues in the CDR3. V shed 0 bases and J 5 bases; nucleotides not matched to a gene: 6. Germline V gene data show CDR1 as LGHNA and CDR2 as YSLEER. CDR3 DNA sequence: TGCGCCAGCAGCCAAGAGACCGGGACAGGGAGAGATACGCAGTATTTT. Translated, it gives CASSQETGTGRDTQYF.

The chain carries TRBV5-1 and TRBJ2-1, with TRBD2 as a possible D gene (5 bases). The CDR3 contains 15 residues. The germline V and J ends were trimmed by 4 bases and 0 bases, with 11 bases remaining between them. Germline V gene sequence: CDR1 SGHRS, CDR2 YFSETQ. The CDR3 nucleotides are TGCGCCAGCAGCGAGGGAGCCTTCTCCTACAATGAGCAGTTCTTC. This sequence encodes CASSEGAFSYNEQFF.

This clonotype has a handful of counts. The V gene is TRBV28, the J gene TRBJ1-5; D is unclear. Germline values: CDR1 MDHEN, CDR2 SYDVKM. This CDR3 is 13 amino acids long. V gave up 5 bases and J gave up 6 bases, with 11 bases separating them. This CDR3 reads CASSPSKSQPQHF. The CDR3 DNA reads as TGTGCCAGCAGTCCAAGCAAGAGTCAGCCCCAGCATTTT.

The table lists this clonotype with a few counts. The rearrangement uses TRBV25-1 and TRBJ2-1, with TRBD1 matching 9 bases. Germline V gene lookup returns CDR1 MGHDK and CDR2 SYGVNS. CDR3 length: 15 amino acids. After removal of 4 bases from V and 6 bases from J, the junction contained 7 bases not matched to a gene. In nucleotides, the CDR3 is TGTGCCAGCAGTGTACGGGACAGGGCTTCCAATGAGCAGTTCTTC. Protein product: CASSVRDRASNEQFF.

This clonotype was picked up a small number of times. The chain recombines TRBV20-1 with TRBJ2-1; the D is unclear. Trimming cost V 6 bases and J 6 bases, with 21 bases left between them. Germline-derived CDR1 and CDR2 are DFQATT and SNEGSKA (reference sequence). CDR3 size: 15 residues. The CDR3 DNA is TGCAGTGCCTCCTTCCTTACCCAGTTTAGCAATGAGCAGTTCTTC. Translation: CSASFLTQFSNEQFF.

The sample holds many counts of this clonotype. This chain connects TRBV29-1 to TRBJ2-7; 7 bases map to TRBD2. Germline-derived CDR1 and CDR2 are SQVTM and ANQGSEA. The CDR3 sequence is 13 residues long. V lost 6 bases, J lost 7 bases, and 12 bases stayed unmatched. The CDR3 coding sequence is TGCAGCGTCCCGGCGGGGGACCGATTTGAGCAGTACTTC. Its translation is CSVPAGDRFEQYF.